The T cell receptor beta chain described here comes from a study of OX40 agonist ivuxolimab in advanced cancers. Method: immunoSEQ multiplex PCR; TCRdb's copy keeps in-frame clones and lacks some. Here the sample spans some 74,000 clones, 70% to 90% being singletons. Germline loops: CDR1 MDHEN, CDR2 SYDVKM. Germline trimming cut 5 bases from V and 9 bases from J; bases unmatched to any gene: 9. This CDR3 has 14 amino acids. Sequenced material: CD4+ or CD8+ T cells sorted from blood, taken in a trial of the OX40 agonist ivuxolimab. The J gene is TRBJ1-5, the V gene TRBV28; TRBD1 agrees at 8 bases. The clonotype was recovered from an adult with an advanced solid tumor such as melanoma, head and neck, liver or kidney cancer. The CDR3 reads CASSAGQGLRPQHF. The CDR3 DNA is TGTGCCAGCAGTGCCGGACAGGGCCTTCGGCCCCAGCATTTT.